The rows below give T cell receptor beta chains drawn from one sample of a study of radiation and T cells in renal cell carcinoma. The protocol was immunoSEQ multiplex PCR, while the TCRdb copy is restricted to in-frame clones and leaves out a portion. The table lists over 15,000 clones, about 58% of them singletons. The sequencing here drew on tumor tissue, taken from a patient whose treatment was nephrectomy without radiotherapy. All receptors come from a middle-aged man with renal cell carcinoma. CDR3s include the opening cysteine and the closing phenylalanine or tryptophan. D genes are given only for firm matches.

d_call,j_call,v_call,cdr3_aa
NA,TRBJ2-1,TRBV6-6,CASSYLYEQFF
TRBD1,TRBJ1-3,TRBV5-3,CARSWDRAGRNTIYF
NA,TRBJ1-2,TRBV2,CASSEAIAGNTNYGYTF
TRBD1,TRBJ1-2,TRBV19,CASSSQGYGYGYTF
NA,TRBJ1-6,TRBV14,CASSQGAGRGSPLHF
NA,TRBJ2-1,TRBV19,CASSIDWTYNEQFF
TRBD2,TRBJ2-4,TRBV7-9,CASSRGGQNIQYF
TRBD1,TRBJ1-2,TRBV12-5,CASGLVPGGGYGYTF
NA,TRBJ1-2,TRBV19,CASSIGGGYGYTF
NA,TRBJ2-1,TRBV5-1,CASSSAGAYNEQFF
TRBD2,TRBJ2-7,TRBV5-1,CASSPGGGGQYF
NA,TRBJ2-5,TRBV11-2,CASSRSRGQETQYF
NA,TRBJ1-2,TRBV5-4,CASSHQMDRTDYGYTF
TRBD1,TRBJ2-1,TRBV27,CASSGDRGPYNEQFF
TRBD1,TRBJ1-1,TRBV19,CASTRPGTVFEAFF
TRBD2,TRBJ2-1,TRBV7-8,CASSLARGAGGGLEQFF
NA,TRBJ1-1,TRBV7-2,CASSLVSGSEAFF
TRBD2,TRBJ2-3,TRBV6-1,CASSDAGGTDTQYF
TRBD2,TRBJ2-1,TRBV10-1,CASSDFVEGLAGNEQFF
NA,TRBJ2-7,TRBV30,CAWSRSREQYF
TRBD2,TRBJ2-1,TRBV6-1,CASSATSGGAGNEQFF
NA,TRBJ2-7,TRBV18,CASSHSRDSYEQYF
NA,TRBJ1-5,TRBV11-2,CASSLGSNQPQHF
TRBD1,TRBJ1-3,TRBV7-2,CASSSGGHTIYF
NA,TRBJ2-1,TRBV7-8,CASSRERNEQFF
NA,TRBJ1-1,TRBV2,CASSESRARTEAFF
TRBD1,TRBJ1-1,TRBV13,CASSFRQGIIAEAFF
NA,TRBJ1-2,TRBV2,CASSHRGDYGYTF
NA,TRBJ1-1,TRBV6-1,CASRGTGPGEAFF
NA,TRBJ1-2,TRBV6-1,CASSVSSGITEYGYTF
NA,TRBJ1-1,TRBV30,CAGERNTEAFF
NA,TRBJ2-1,TRBV19,CASSILGGAGEQFF
NA,TRBJ1-2,TRBV11-3,CASSLQGNGYTF
NA,TRBJ1-5,TRBV28,CASGIPRTYQPQHF
NA,TRBJ2-7,TRBV23-1,CASSQPPHRDCSYEQYF
NA,TRBJ2-1,TRBV2,CASSEAPAVGQFF
NA,TRBJ1-2,TRBV4-3,CASSQELAANYGYTF
NA,TRBJ2-2,TRBV30,CAWSTGNTGELFF
NA,TRBJ1-5,TRBV28,CASSLGGGRNQPQHF
NA,TRBJ2-2,TRBV9,CASREDWNTGELFF
NA,TRBJ1-2,TRBV29-1,CSAPFTAQGYTF
NA,TRBJ1-5,TRBV10-3,CAISEMAGNQPQHF
NA,TRBJ1-3,TRBV7-2,CASSPDRISGNTIYF
NA,TRBJ1-5,TRBV2,CASLEEGVVLEPQHF
NA,TRBJ1-5,TRBV27,CASSSTGYSNSNQPQHF
NA,TRBJ1-2,TRBV7-2,CASSLVIQGNYGYTF
NA,TRBJ1-3,TRBV5-3,CAGLGGDCYRRSGNTIYF
TRBD1,TRBJ2-7,TRBV6-5,CASSTPGTGGWEQYF
NA,TRBJ2-3,TRBV30,CAWYLTGSTDTQYF
TRBD2,TRBJ2-6,TRBV7-2,CASSKESGELSGANVLTF